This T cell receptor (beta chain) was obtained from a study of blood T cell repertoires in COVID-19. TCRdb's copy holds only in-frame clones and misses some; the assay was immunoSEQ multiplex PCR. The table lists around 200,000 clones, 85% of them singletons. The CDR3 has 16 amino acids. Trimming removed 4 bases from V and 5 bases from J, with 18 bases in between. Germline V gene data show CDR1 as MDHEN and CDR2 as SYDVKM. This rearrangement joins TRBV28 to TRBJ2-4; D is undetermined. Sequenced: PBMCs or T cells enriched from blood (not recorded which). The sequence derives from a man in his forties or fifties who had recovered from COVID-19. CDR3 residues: CASSSLGRGPENIQYF. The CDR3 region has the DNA TGTGCCAGCAGTTCACTCGGTCGAGGTCCGGAAAACATTCAGTACTTC.